The entry that follows covers one T cell receptor beta chain sequence. In its sample, this clonotype was seen many times. The antigen it binds to is not known. No base-level quality is on record; no much larger clone is a single base apart. These data belong to a study of regulatory T cells in long-lasting Graves disease (dated by TCRdb to the early 2020s). Background for the entire study: Persistent Graves' disease was defined as antithyroid drug treatment for over 5 years with persistently positive TSH receptor autoantibodies. Antithyroid drugs had been taken for approximately 10 years on average by persistent Graves' disease patients in the clinical cohort. The study was conducted in China and was registered as a clinical trial. A total of some 35 samples underwent TCR sequencing, from roughly 13 patients with persistent Graves' disease and 20 or so patients with newly diagnosed Graves' disease. Peripheral blood TCR sequencing and RNA sequencing compared persistent Graves' disease patients with newly diagnosed Graves' disease patients. Beyond this particular receptor, the publication reports: Compared with newly diagnosed patients, persistent Graves' disease patients had lower TCR Shannon entropy and fewer highly expanded clones, which suggests clonal expansion. TRBV28, TRBJ1-2 and TRBJ2-5 were preferentially used in persistent disease, while TRBV20-1 and TRBJ2-1 were favored in newly diagnosed disease. Sequencing and analysis were restricted to the TCR beta chain. The study examined only peripheral blood because the primary lesion, thyroid tissue, could not be accessed. The authors acknowledged the small sample size as a limitation that may reduce accuracy. A larger number of public clonotypes was shared among persistent patients (more than 2,500) than among newly diagnosed patients (around 970).

V has 6 bases trimmed and J has 1 base trimmed; junction bases matching no gene number 6. The CDR3 measures 16 amino acids from cysteine to phenylalanine. Just the 48-base CDR3 DNA is kept, in frame starting at base 1. Libraries were prepared through multiplex PCR. Sequencing relied on an Illumina HiSeq 4000. CDR3 regions were amplified by Arm-PCR with iRepertoire HTBI primers to construct TCR beta libraries. Before sequencing, the PCR products underwent gel purification. In the authors' own workflow: A total of under 80 TRBV and under 15 TRBJ segments were identified across samples and were used for gene usage analysis of CDR3 amino acid clonotypes. COPE and FqMerger were used to merge the filtered high-quality paired reads into contigs. BLAST was used to align contigs to IMGT TRBV, TRBD and TRBJ reference genes, and CDR3 was defined according to IMGT. Clonotypes above 0.1% frequency were classified as highly expanded clones. Shannon entropy served as the measure of repertoire diversity, while the Gini coefficient captured V-J evenness. A clonotype was considered public if more than one individual shared it. TCRdb handled the public reads itself, with Q25 trimming in fastp and clone calling in MiXCR, and kept productive beta chains. Rows matching on CDR3 protein sequence are summarized as one entry with the most common DNA and genes. The V and J calls shown here were made by TCRdb, not taken from the authors' results. The sample data list 390,000 or so distinct CDR3 sequences, and roughly 24% of these were observed just once. The top ten constitute approximately 30% of the sample.

The sample's time point label, decoded: persistent/refractory GD, antithyroid drugs over 5 years with positive TRAb. RNA was extracted from PBMCs in TRIzol for both TCR sequencing and RNA sequencing. The diagnosis of Graves' disease followed American Thyroid Association guidelines. Recruitment of patients was carried out at an endocrinology department in Xi'an, China. Each patient gave approximately 9.7 milliliters of peripheral blood, collected in an EDTA anticoagulant tube. Ficoll Paque Plus density gradient separation was used to isolate PBMCs, and no further T cell sorting was performed. An Agilent 2100 Bioanalyzer and agarose gel were used to check RNA quality, while a NanoDrop 2000 measured RNA concentration.

This receptor chain uses TRBV12-3 or TRBV12-4 and TRBJ2-6, with 7 junctional bases fitting TRBD1. The sequenced sample was peripheral blood mononuclear cells (PBMCs), obtained when the disease was refractory, from a patient treated with antithyroid drugs. The receptor was isolated from a woman in her forties with Graves disease. Donor details come from another sample of the same person, matched by shared clones. The sequenced DNA is TGTGCCAGCAGGCCGGGACAGCAATCTGGGGCCAACGTCCTGACTTTC. Translation gives CASRPGQQSGANVLTF.